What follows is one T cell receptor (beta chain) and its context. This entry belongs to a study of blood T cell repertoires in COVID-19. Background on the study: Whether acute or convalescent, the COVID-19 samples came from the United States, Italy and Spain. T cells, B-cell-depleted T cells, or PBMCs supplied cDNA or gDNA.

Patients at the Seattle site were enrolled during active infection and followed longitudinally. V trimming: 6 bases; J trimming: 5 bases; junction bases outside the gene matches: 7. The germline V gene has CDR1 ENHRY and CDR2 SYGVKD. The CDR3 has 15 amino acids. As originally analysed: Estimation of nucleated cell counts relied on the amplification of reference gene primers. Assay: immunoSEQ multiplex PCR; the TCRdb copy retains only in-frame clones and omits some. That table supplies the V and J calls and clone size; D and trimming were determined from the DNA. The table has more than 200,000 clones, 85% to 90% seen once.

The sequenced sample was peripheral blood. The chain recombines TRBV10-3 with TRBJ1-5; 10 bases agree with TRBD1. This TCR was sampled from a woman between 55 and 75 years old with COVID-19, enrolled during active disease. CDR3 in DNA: TGTGCCATCAGCGCAGCCGGGACAGGGGATCAGCCCCAGCATTTT. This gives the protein CAISAAGTGDQPQHF.